The 26 T cell receptor beta chains listed next were all sequenced from one sample in a study of blood T cell repertoires in COVID-19. The data were produced by immunoSEQ multiplex PCR, yet TCRdb's version contains in-frame clones alone and is incomplete. The sample gives approximately 670,000 clones, around 90% of which show up once; over 0.2% is in the top ten. The sequenced sample was peripheral blood. The receptors derive from a woman under 30 with acute or convalescent COVID-19.

The CDR3 reads CATSDSRGRGNEQFF. The CDR3 coding sequence is TGTGCCACCAGTGATTCCCGGGGGAGGGGCAATGAGCAGTTCTTC. This sequence joins TRBV24-1 and TRBJ2-1, with 7 bases lining up with TRBD2. This CDR3 comprises 15 residues. V shed 2 bases and J 6 bases; nucleotides not matched to a gene: 6. Germline V gene lookup returns CDR1 KGHDR and CDR2 SFDVKD.

The V gene is TRBV6-5, the J gene TRBJ2-2, with TRBD1 matching over 7 bases. The CDR3 contains 14 residues. Germline CDR1 and CDR2: MNHEY and SVGAGI. Unmatched junction bases numbered 1, after V lost 0 bases and J lost 6 bases. The CDR3 loop reads CASSYSTGPGELFF. Here the CDR3 DNA reads TGTGCCAGCAGTTACTCGACAGGGCCCGGGGAGCTGTTTTTT.

The chain is built from TRBV25-1 and TRBJ2-3; 9 bases fit TRBD2. The CDR3 length is 16 residues. V gave up 3 bases and J gave up 5 bases; unmatched junction bases: 9. The germline V gene has CDR1 MGHDK and CDR2 SYGVNS. The CDR3 coding sequence is TGTGCCAGCAGTGACCTTCTTAGCGGGGGATTAGATACGCAGTATTTT. Translation gives CASSDLLSGGLDTQYF.

The chain is built from TRBV5-4 and TRBJ1-1; D is unclear. There are 15 residues in the CDR3. In germline, CDR1 is SGHNT, CDR2 YYREEE (reference sequence). V was cut by 4 bases and J by 1 base, with 14 bases left in between. The chain's CDR3 is CASSANAGGNTEAFF. Here the CDR3 DNA reads TGTGCCAGCAGCGCAAATGCGGGTGGGAACACTGAAGCTTTCTTT. Using reference TRBV5-4 and TRBJ1-1 for the parts outside the CDR3, the full variable domain is ETGVTQSPTHLIKTRGQQVTLRCSSQSGHNTVSWYQQALGQGPQFIFQYYREEENGRGNFPPRFSGLQFPNYSSELNVNALELDDSALYLCASSANAGGNTEAFFGQGTRLTVV.

V gene TRBV7-2 combines with J gene TRBJ1-2; D may be TRBD1 (5 bases). Germline lookup yields CDR1 SGHTA and CDR2 FQGNSA. This CDR3 comprises 15 residues. V was cut by 1 base and J by 4 bases, with 13 bases left in between. The CDR3 is CASSLGSGRGYGYTF. The CDR3 bases are TGTGCCAGCAGCTTAGGGTCGGGGAGGGGCTATGGCTACACCTTC.

The genes are TRBV5-1 and TRBJ1-2; 9 positions agree with TRBD1. Germline V gene lookup returns CDR1 SGHRS and CDR2 YFSETQ. V lost 0 bases and J lost 1; bases outside the gene matches: 7. CDR3 length: 17 amino acids. As DNA, the CDR3 is TGCGCCAGCAGCTTGGCCCCACAGGGGGCAAGTAACTATGGCTACACCTTC. Encoded protein: CASSLAPQGASNYGYTF.

The J gene is TRBJ1-3, the V gene TRBV2; 8 bases align to TRBD1. This CDR3 is built from 13 residues. V shed 4 bases, J shed 8 bases, and the junction held 4 bases outside the gene matches. The germline V gene encodes CDR1 SNHLY and CDR2 FYNNEI. The CDR3 bases are TGTGCCAGCAGTGGTGGACAGGGATACACCATATATTTT. It codes for CASSGGQGYTIYF.

The chain joins TRBV2 to TRBJ1-6, with 8 bases identical to TRBD1. V shed 6 bases and J 8 bases; nucleotides not matched to a gene: 12. CDR3 length equals 16 residues. Germline CDR1 SNHLY, CDR2 FYNNEI. CDR3 DNA sequence: TGTGCCAGCAGGTTACGATCAGGGGGCGCATATTCACCCCTCCACTTT. It translates to CASRLRSGGAYSPLHF.

The chain carries TRBV18 and TRBJ1-2, with a weak D call TRBD1 (6 bases). The CDR3 length is 14 residues. Trimming removed 3 bases at V and 6 bases at J, with 14 bases between. Germline V lookup: CDR1 KGHSH, CDR2 LQKENI. CDR3 bases: TGTGCCAGCTCACCGGGACCAGGGGCTGATGGCTACACCTTC. This gives the protein CASSPGPGADGYTF. Supplemented by reference TRBV18 and TRBJ1-2, the full variable domain reads NAGVMQNPRHLVRRRGQEARLRCSPMKGHSHVYWYRQLPEEGLKFMVYLQKENIIDESGMPKERFSAEFPKEGPSILRIQQVVRGDSAAYFCASSPGPGADGYTFGSGTRLTVV.

The gene calls are TRBV2 and TRBJ1-4; D is perhaps TRBD1 (6 bases). This CDR3 region has 13 residues. V gave up 6 bases and J gave up 5 bases, with 10 bases separating them. Germline lookup yields CDR1 SNHLY and CDR2 FYNNEI. DNA for the CDR3: TGTGCCAGCAGGCTTGACAGGAATGAAAAACTGTTTTTT. As protein: CASRLDRNEKLFF.

The J gene is TRBJ2-2, the V gene TRBV6-4; a weak D match, TRBD1 (5 bases). This CDR3 is built from 13 residues. Between the trimmed V and J ends, which lost 3 bases and 6 bases, there was a span of 8 bases. Germline V gene data show CDR1 as MRHNA and CDR2 as SNTAGT. The CDR3 protein is CASSEQDPGELFF. In DNA, the CDR3 is TGTGCCAGCAGTGAACAGGATCCCGGGGAGCTGTTTTTT.

The rearrangement links TRBV29-1 to TRBJ2-3, with D possibly TRBD1 on 5 matching bases. The V and J ends lost 8 bases and 6 bases respectively, with 21 bases between them. The length of the CDR3 is 14 residues. The germline gives CDR1 SQVTM, CDR2 ANQGSEA. For the CDR3, the DNA is TGCAGCACGTCTGGCCAGGGTAAGGTGGATACGCAGTATTTT. Its translation is CSTSGQGKVDTQYF.

The CDR3 DNA is TGTGCCAGCAGCAAATCTAACTACAGGCAAATTCTCGAGCAGTACTTC. Residues: CASSKSNYRQILEQYF. The chain employs TRBV21-1 and TRBJ2-7; TRBD1 is taken as the D call from the table, unchecked against the DNA. TRBV21-1 is a listed pseudogene. This CDR3 contains 16 residues.

The chain couples TRBV4-3 to TRBJ2-7; D not certain. This CDR3 contains 13 residues. CDR1 and CDR2 (germline): LGHNA, YSLEER. V was trimmed by 1 base and J by 1 base, leaving 5 bases between them. CDR3 region: CASSQGGSYEQYF. In DNA form, the CDR3 reads TGCGCCAGCAGCCAAGGAGGATCCTACGAGCAGTACTTC.

The V call is TRBV27, the J call TRBJ2-7, with D perhaps TRBD1 (6 bases). Trimming left V 5 bases short and J 1 base short, with 12 bases between. This CDR3 has 14 amino acids. Germline V gene lookup returns CDR1 MNHEY and CDR2 SMNVEV (reference sequence). CDR3 region: CASSVGQQSYEQYF. The DNA of the CDR3 is TGTGCCAGCAGTGTAGGACAGCAATCCTACGAGCAGTACTTC.

The J gene is TRBJ2-7, the V gene TRBV29-1, with D possibly TRBD1 on 5 matching bases. V lost 6 bases, J lost 0 bases, and 12 bases lay in between. The CDR3 spans 13 residues. CDR1 and CDR2 (germline): SQVTM, ANQGSEA. The CDR3 coding sequence is TGCAGCGTAGCTCAGGGTAGCTCCTACGAGCAGTACTTC. It specifies CSVAQGSSYEQYF.

V and J are TRBV27 and TRBJ2-3; D is unclear. Germline CDR1 is MNHEY and CDR2 is SMNVEV (reference sequence). CDR3 length equals 13 residues. V was clipped by 4 bases and J by 0 bases, with 5 bases between them. The CDR3 DNA reads TGTGCCAGCAGTTCCTTAAGCACAGATACGCAGTATTTT. Translating gives CASSSLSTDTQYF.

The rearrangement links TRBV7-2 to TRBJ1-1; 7 bases fit TRBD1. Germline values: CDR1 SGHTA, CDR2 FQGNSA. V lost 5 bases to trimming and J lost 0 bases; unmatched junction nucleotides: 6. The CDR3 has 15 residues. CDR3 sequence reads: CASSLTGVVNTEAFF. Written as DNA, the CDR3 is TGTGCCAGCAGCCTAACAGGGGTTGTGAACACTGAAGCTTTCTTT.

The table lists this clone with a count of one. CDR3 amino acids: CAWNSLRATEQYF. CDR3 nucleotide sequence: TGTGCCTGGAACAGCTTGCGGGCTACCGAGCAGTACTTC. The chain is built from TRBV30 and TRBJ2-7, with D perhaps matching TRBD2 (5 bases). V was shortened by 4 bases and J by 6 bases, with 16 bases between the two germline ends. CDR1 GTSNPN and CDR2 SVGIG come from the germline V gene (reference sequence). The CDR3 runs 13 residues.

This chain links TRBV14 with TRBJ1-6, with 9 bases that match TRBD1. J lost 7 bases, V lost 2 bases, and 3 bases had no gene match. CDR3 length: 15 residues. Germline CDR1 and CDR2: SGHDN and FVKESK. The DNA for the CDR3 is TGTGCCAGCAGCCAAAACAGGGGGCGGAATTCACCCCTCCACTTT. It encodes CASSQNRGRNSPLHF.

The rearrangement links TRBV6-5 to TRBJ1-2; D unresolved. The V gene lost 5 bases and the J gene lost 4 bases, with 17 bases spanning the gap. Germline V gives CDR1 MNHEY, CDR2 SVGAGI. This CDR3 comprises 15 residues. CDR3 in DNA: TGTGCCAGCAGTAGTTTACGTTCCTCGGGCTATGGCTACACCTTC. It specifies CASSSLRSSGYGYTF.

This clone was recorded once. V gene TRBV6-6 combines with J gene TRBJ1-2, with 10 nucleotides matching TRBD1. This CDR3 is built from 15 residues. Trimming removed 6 bases from V and 7 bases from J; junction bases left unmatched: 11. Germline lookup yields CDR1 MNHNY and CDR2 SVGAGI (reference sequence). CDR3 nucleotides: TGTGCCAGCAGACAAAACCGGGACAGGGGTTCTGGCTACACCTTC. It codes for CASRQNRDRGSGYTF.

The rearrangement links TRBV5-6 to TRBJ1-5; D possibly corresponds to TRBD1 (5 bases). There are 14 residues in the CDR3. V shed 2 bases and J shed 5 bases, with 11 bases lying between them. Germline V gene lookup returns CDR1 SGHDT and CDR2 YYEEEE. Written as DNA, the CDR3 is TGTGCCAGCAGCTTTGGCTGGGGGGATCAGCCCCAGCATTTT. Translation gives CASSFGWGDQPQHF.

CDR3 coding DNA: TGTGCCATCAGTGATTTGGCTCGCGGAGCTACCACCGGGGAGCTGTTTTTT. Amino acids: CAISDLARGATTGELFF. The genes are TRBV10-3 and TRBJ2-2; D is ambiguous. The CDR3 consists of 17 residues. From germline, CDR1 is ENHRY and CDR2 SYGVKD. The V and J ends lost 3 bases and 4 bases respectively, with 18 bases between them.

This clone has only one observation. The gene calls are TRBV2 and TRBJ2-1, with D possibly TRBD2 on 6 matching bases. There are 15 residues in the CDR3. The V and J ends lost 5 bases and 10 bases respectively, with 21 bases between them. Germline CDR1 is SNHLY and CDR2 is FYNNEI. CDR3 protein: CASSFRHSPGVEQFF. Here the CDR3 DNA reads TGTGCCAGCAGTTTTCGGCACTCTCCGGGGGTCGAGCAGTTCTTC.

The chain carries TRBV30 and TRBJ1-2, with TRBD1 identical over 10 bases. From germline, CDR1 is GTSNPN and CDR2 SVGIG (reference sequence). Germline trimming cut 0 bases from V and 0 bases from J; bases unmatched to any gene: 7. The CDR3 loop spans 17 amino acids. Written as DNA, the CDR3 is TGTGCCTGGAGTGTGACAGGGGGCCGATCAACTAACTATGGCTACACCTTC. Translated: CAWSVTGGRSTNYGYTF.